Listed below are T cell receptor beta chains from one sample, sequenced in a study of blood T cells in healthy people across ages. One entry per CDR3 protein results from TCRdb running MiXCR on the 5' RACE reads. This sample has roughly 800,000 distinct CDR3 sequences, with around a quarter found just once. This sample also appeared in a second study, on T cells of mothers and their children.

The sequencing input was blood. Every receptor here comes from a boy aged 5-17 years in good health. Each CDR3 is given with its conserved first and last residue. D genes are given only for firm matches. Expanded clones are given a class, and other clones once, few, many or no size at all.

J: TRBJ2-5; V: TRBV4-2; D: TRBD2; size: -; CDR3: CASSRRLAGEETQYF; DNA: TGTGCCAGCAGCCGGAGACTAGCGGGGGAGGAGACCCAGTACTTC
J: TRBJ1-3; V: TRBV4-1; D: -; size: few; CDR3: CASSPARGLSGNIIYF; DNA: TGCGCCAGCAGCCCGGCTCGGGGTCTGTCTGGAAACATCATATATTTT
J: TRBJ2-7; V: TRBV12-3/TRBV12-4; D: -; size: -; CDR3: CASSLTPGTEQYF; DNA: TGTGCCAGCAGTTTAACCCCGGGAACCGAGCAGTACTTC
J: TRBJ2-4; V: TRBV3-1; D: -; size: few; CDR3: CASSQEGSGRVNIQYF; DNA: TGTGCCAGCAGCCAAGAAGGGTCAGGCAGGGTAAACATTCAGTACTTC
J: TRBJ2-5; V: TRBV7-8; D: TRBD2; size: many; CDR3: CASSPSGGAEETQYF; DNA: TGTGCCAGCAGCCCTAGCGGGGGGGCCGAGGAGACCCAGTACTTC
J: TRBJ2-5; V: TRBV6-1; D: -; size: -; CDR3: CANGEETQYF; DNA: TGTGCCAACGGGGAAGAGACCCAGTACTTC
J: TRBJ1-1; V: TRBV7-6; D: -; size: few; CDR3: CASSLTVGGANTEAFF; DNA: TGTGCCAGCAGCCTCACAGTGGGGGGGGCGAACACTGAAGCTTTCTTT
J: TRBJ2-6; V: TRBV19; D: -; size: few; CDR3: CASIPAGANVLTF; DNA: TGTGCCAGTATTCCCGCTGGGGCCAACGTCCTGACTTTC
J: TRBJ1-1; V: TRBV6-4; D: -; size: -; CDR3: CASTPRNTEAFF; DNA: TGTGCCAGCACCCCCAGGAACACTGAAGCTTTCTTT
J: TRBJ1-5; V: TRBV19; D: TRBD1; size: once; CDR3: CASATQGASNQPQHF; DNA: TGTGCCAGCGCAACCCAGGGGGCTAGCAATCAGCCCCAGCATTTT
J: TRBJ1-6; V: TRBV20-1; D: -; size: -; CDR3: CSARDLGRGDSPLHF; DNA: TGCAGTGCTAGAGATCTGGGGCGCGGGGATTCACCCCTCCACTTT
J: TRBJ2-5; V: TRBV11-2; D: TRBD2; size: once; CDR3: CASSQERLAGAEETQYF; DNA: TGTGCCAGCAGCCAAGAGAGGCTAGCGGGGGCCGAAGAGACCCAGTACTTC
J: TRBJ2-3; V: TRBV9; D: -; size: few; CDR3: CASSVDPQGITDTQYF; DNA: TGTGCCAGCAGCGTAGACCCACAAGGGATAACAGATACGCAGTATTTT
J: TRBJ2-7; V: TRBV20-1; D: TRBD2; size: -; CDR3: CSATDAGTTYEQYF; DNA: TGCAGTGCTACCGATGCAGGGACTACCTACGAGCAGTACTTC
J: TRBJ2-1; V: TRBV29-1; D: -; size: -; CDR3: CSVAGGGDEQFF; DNA: TGCAGCGTTGCGGGGGGCGGCGATGAGCAGTTCTTC
J: TRBJ1-2; V: TRBV6-5; D: TRBD1; size: few; CDR3: CASSRQQGGDGYTF; DNA: TGTGCCAGCAGTCGGCAACAGGGGGGAGATGGCTACACCTTC
J: TRBJ1-1; V: TRBV11-2; D: TRBD1; size: -; CDR3: CASSQGGGPANTEAFF; DNA: TGTGCTAGCAGCCAGGGGGGGGGCCCTGCGAACACTGAAGCTTTCTTT
J: TRBJ2-1; V: TRBV6-5; D: TRBD1; size: few; CDR3: CASSSRTGPNPSVYNEQFF; DNA: TGTGCCAGCAGTTCCAGGACAGGACCAAACCCCTCTGTATACAATGAGCAGTTCTTC
J: TRBJ2-7; V: TRBV7-6; D: -; size: few; CDR3: CASSEGISSGDEQYF; DNA: TGTGCCAGCAGCGAAGGGATTTCCTCGGGGGACGAGCAGTACTTC
J: TRBJ2-5; V: TRBV29-1; D: TRBD1; size: few; CDR3: CSVEDGTGKETQYF; DNA: TGCAGCGTTGAAGACGGGACAGGGAAAGAGACCCAGTACTTC
J: TRBJ2-7; V: TRBV6-5; D: -; size: -; CDR3: CASRTGQATYEQYF; DNA: TGTGCCAGCAGAACGGGCCAGGCGACGTACGAGCAGTACTTC
J: TRBJ1-2; V: TRBV20-1; D: -; size: few; CDR3: CSAKDPGGLYGYTF; DNA: TGCAGTGCTAAGGACCCTGGGGGCCTCTATGGCTACACCTTC
J: TRBJ2-1; V: TRBV5-1; D: TRBD1; size: -; CDR3: CASSLVVLGTAHNEQFF; DNA: TGCGCCAGCAGCTTGGTAGTATTAGGGACAGCGCACAATGAGCAGTTCTTC
J: TRBJ2-5; V: TRBV10-3; D: -; size: -; CDR3: CAIRGGQETQYF; DNA: TGTGCCATCAGGGGCGGACAAGAGACCCAGTACTTC
J: TRBJ1-4; V: TRBV7-2; D: -; size: -; CDR3: CASSPISGGRREKLFF; DNA: TGTGCCAGCAGCCCTATCTCGGGGGGGCGTCGTGAAAAACTGTTTTTT
J: TRBJ2-4; V: TRBV6-5; D: -; size: -; CDR3: CASMGTLQNIQYF; DNA: TGTGCCAGCATGGGAACGCTGCAGAACATTCAGTACTTC
J: TRBJ2-7; V: TRBV27; D: TRBD1; size: -; CDR3: CASQLDRDPPVYEQYF; DNA: TGTGCCAGCCAATTGGACAGGGATCCCCCTGTCTACGAGCAGTACTTC
J: TRBJ2-5; V: TRBV28; D: -; size: -; CDR3: CASTLAGAETQYF; DNA: TGTGCCAGCACCCTGGCGGGCGCGGAGACCCAGTACTTC
J: TRBJ2-4; V: TRBV20-1; D: -; size: -; CDR3: CSATPGQENIQYF; DNA: TGCAGTGCTACCCCGGGACAAGAAAACATTCAGTACTTC
J: TRBJ2-7; V: TRBV18; D: -; size: -; CDR3: CASSARVAEQYF; DNA: TGTGCCAGCTCGGCACGGGTTGCGGAGCAGTACTTC
J: TRBJ1-2; V: TRBV20-1; D: -; size: -; CDR3: CSARFGWPNYGYTF; DNA: TGCAGTGCTAGATTCGGCTGGCCTAACTATGGCTACACCTTC
J: TRBJ2-5; V: TRBV15; D: TRBD2; size: few; CDR3: CATSSRLAGGRETQYF; DNA: TGTGCCACCAGCTCGCGACTAGCGGGGGGGCGGGAGACCCAGTACTTC
J: TRBJ2-4; V: TRBV9; D: -; size: -; CDR3: CDSSVDPEGQNIQYF; DNA: TGTGACAGCAGCGTAGATCCAGAGGGCCAAAACATTCAGTACTTC
J: TRBJ2-1; V: TRBV10-3; D: -; size: -; CDR3: CAISGGSSYNEQFF; DNA: TGTGCCATCAGTGGCGGTAGCTCCTACAATGAGCAGTTCTTC
J: TRBJ1-5; V: TRBV7-9; D: -; size: -; CDR3: CASSDSSARQPQHF; DNA: TGTGCCAGCAGCGACAGTTCGGCCAGGCAGCCCCAGCATTTT
J: TRBJ2-7; V: TRBV15; D: -; size: -; CDR3: CATSRDLKGTPYEQYF; DNA: TGTGCCACCAGCAGAGATTTAAAGGGTACCCCCTACGAGCAGTACTTC
J: TRBJ2-1; V: TRBV6-2/TRBV6-3; D: -; size: -; CDR3: CASRPTDHNEQFF; DNA: TGTGCCAGCAGACCCACCGACCACAATGAGCAATTCTTC
J: TRBJ1-2; V: TRBV6-5; D: TRBD1; size: few; CDR3: CASRYRGQGYTF; DNA: TGTGCCAGCAGGTACAGGGGTCAGGGCTACACCTTC
J: TRBJ2-7; V: TRBV4-1; D: -; size: -; CDR3: CASSQVRAGPGEQYF; DNA: TGCGCCAGCAGCCAAGTTCGGGCAGGACCGGGGGAGCAGTACTTC
J: TRBJ2-3; V: TRBV9; D: -; size: few; CDR3: CASSVNDRGSTDTQYF; DNA: TGTGCCAGCAGCGTAAACGACCGGGGGAGCACAGATACGCAGTATTTT
J: TRBJ2-3; V: TRBV11-2; D: TRBD2; size: few; CDR3: CASSLWVRLAAITDTQYF; DNA: TGTGCCAGCAGCTTGTGGGTCCGACTAGCGGCAATCACAGATACGCAGTATTTT
J: TRBJ1-2; V: TRBV12-3/TRBV12-4; D: -; size: few; CDR3: CASSFGGAWGYGYTF; DNA: TGTGCCAGCAGTTTTGGGGGGGCGTGGGGCTATGGCTACACCTTC
J: TRBJ2-2; V: TRBV13; D: -; size: few; CDR3: CASSLVLAGELFF; DNA: TGTGCCAGCAGCTTAGTGCTAGCCGGGGAGCTGTTTTTT
J: TRBJ2-7; V: TRBV4-1; D: TRBD1; size: few; CDR3: CASSQETKGQGTYEQYF; DNA: TGCGCCAGCAGCCAAGAAACAAAGGGACAGGGGACCTACGAGCAGTACTTC
J: TRBJ2-7; V: TRBV10-3; D: TRBD1; size: -; CDR3: CAIRGQAYEQYF; DNA: TGTGCCATCAGGGGACAGGCCTACGAGCAGTACTTC
J: TRBJ2-5; V: TRBV12-5; D: -; size: few; CDR3: CASGPVSMETQYF; DNA: TGTGCTAGTGGCCCCGTCAGTATGGAGACCCAGTACTTC
J: TRBJ1-5; V: TRBV7-9; D: -; size: -; CDR3: CASSLGRLGPQHF; DNA: TGTGCCAGCAGCTTGGGGCGCCTTGGGCCCCAGCATTTT
J: TRBJ1-6; V: TRBV19; D: TRBD1; size: -; CDR3: CASSKRSMGQTYNSPLHF; DNA: TGTGCCAGTAGTAAAAGATCGATGGGACAGACCTATAATTCACCCCTCCACTTT
J: TRBJ2-3; V: TRBV7-3; D: TRBD2; size: few; CDR3: CASSSTSGRWDTQYF; DNA: TGTGCCAGCAGCTCAACTAGCGGGAGATGGGATACGCAGTATTTT
J: TRBJ2-1; V: TRBV10-3; D: -; size: -; CDR3: CAISEGSRDEQFF; DNA: TGTGCCATCAGTGAAGGGTCCCGGGATGAGCAGTTCTTC
J: TRBJ2-4; V: TRBV6-6; D: -; size: -; CDR3: CASSYAREKAKNIQHF; DNA: TGTGCCAGCAGTTACGCTCGGGAAAAAGCCAAAAACATTCAGCACTTC
J: TRBJ2-7; V: TRBV10-3; D: -; size: few; CDR3: CAISETGQSYEQYF; DNA: TGTGCCATCAGTGAAACAGGACAGAGCTACGAGCAGTACTTC
J: TRBJ2-3; V: TRBV5-1; D: -; size: few; CDR3: CASSLAGRLPDTQYF; DNA: TGCGCCAGCAGCTTGGCGGGCAGGCTACCGGATACGCAGTATTTT
J: TRBJ1-1; V: TRBV13; D: -; size: -; CDR3: CASSPPALFGGAGTEAFF; DNA: TGTGCCAGCAGTCCTCCAGCGTTATTCGGGGGCGCGGGCACTGAAGCTTTCTTT
J: TRBJ2-7; V: TRBV29-1; D: TRBD1; size: -; CDR3: CSVGGGQTYEQYF; DNA: TGCAGCGTTGGAGGGGGCCAGACCTACGAGCAGTACTTC
J: TRBJ2-5; V: TRBV16; D: -; size: few; CDR3: CASSQILGVETQYF; DNA: TGTGCCAGCAGCCAAATCTTGGGAGTTGAGACCCAGTACTTC
J: TRBJ2-1; V: TRBV3-1; D: TRBD1; size: many; CDR3: CASSQGRTGGNEQFF; DNA: TGTGCCAGCAGCCAAGGACGGACAGGGGGCAATGAGCAGTTCTTC